The 30 T cell receptor beta chains reported below all come from one sample, sequenced in a study of T-cell memory formation after mild COVID-19. TCRdb re-analysed the 5' RACE reads in MiXCR, keeping a single row per CDR3 protein. The table lists about 180,000 distinct CDR3 sequences, roughly 20% of them singletons, with around 3.9% in the top ten. Sequencing was done on a sample of PBMCs or a T cell subset sorted from them (not recorded which). The receptors shown here come from a man aged 18 to 29 who had mild COVID-19 (a few samples of this study predate the infection). Cell type and time point are not known.

The chain has TRBV7-3 and TRBJ2-2, with D unclear. The ends were cut back, 5 bases at V and 6 bases at J, with 7 bases in the middle. This CDR3 is built from 12 residues. Germline CDR1 SGHTA, CDR2 FQGTGA. The CDR3 region has the DNA TGTGCCAGCAGCCCTCGATCCGGGGAGCTGTTTTTT. The encoded protein is CASSPRSGELFF.

This clonotype came up many times. The chain combines TRBV7-2 with TRBJ2-5; 8 positions agree with TRBD1. The CDR3 consists of 15 residues. V trimming: 6 bases; J trimming: 5 bases; junction bases outside the gene matches: 11. Germline CDR1 reads SGHTA; CDR2 reads FQGNSA. In nucleotides, the CDR3 is TGTGCCAGCAGACCGTCAGGGGGCAGGAGGGAGACCCAGTACTTC. Translated, it gives CASRPSGGRRETQYF.

The gene calls are TRBV7-3 and TRBJ2-2; D is perhaps TRBD1 (6 bases). The germline V gene encodes CDR1 SGHTA and CDR2 FQGTGA. The CDR3 loop spans 14 amino acids. V lost 8 bases, J lost 5 bases, and 15 bases lay in between. The DNA of the CDR3 is TGTGCCAGCGGATCGGACAGTAATACCGGGGAGCTGTTTTTT. It translates to CASGSDSNTGELFF.

This clonotype was counted between two and nine times. CDR3: CASSLFSRANIQYF. The CDR3 DNA reads as TGTGCCAGCAGTTTATTTAGCCGGGCGAACATTCAGTACTTC. The chain carries TRBV28 and TRBJ2-4; D is ambiguous. CDR3 length equals 14 residues. Germline V gives CDR1 MDHEN, CDR2 SYDVKM. V lost 1 base to trimming and J lost 7 bases, with 11 bases between them.

This clonotype was observed a handful of times. This chain connects TRBV7-3 to TRBJ2-1; 9 bases agree with TRBD2. This CDR3 contains 17 residues. Looked up from germline, CDR1 is SGHTA and CDR2 is FQGTGA. V was pared by 3 bases and J by 6 bases, with 12 bases of the junction left unmatched. CDR3 DNA: TGTGCCAGCAGCTTGTCCCCTTGGCGGGGGGGAACCAATGAGCAGTTCTTC. Translation gives CASSLSPWRGGTNEQFF.

J is TRBJ1-6 and V is TRBV14, with no clear D. Trimming pared 0 bases from V and 7 bases from J, leaving 13 bases between. This CDR3 is 16 amino acids long. Germline V CDR1 and CDR2: SGHDN, FVKESK. The CDR3, as DNA: TGTGCCAGCAGCCAAGATCGGCCCGAAAGGAATTCACCCCTCCACTTT. It is translated as CASSQDRPERNSPLHF.

This chain connects TRBV27 to TRBJ1-1; D not certain. The CDR3 covers 14 residues. Germline V gene lookup returns CDR1 MNHEY and CDR2 SMNVEV (reference sequence). V was pared by 3 bases and J by 0 bases, with 8 bases between. The CDR3 DNA follows: TGTGCCAGCAGTTTTTCCGGTATGAACACTGAAGCTTTCTTT. Its translation: CASSFSGMNTEAFF.

This clonotype showed up just a few times. The chain joins TRBV4-3 to TRBJ1-1; 9 nucleotides agree with TRBD1. This CDR3 comprises 13 residues. Germline lookup yields CDR1 LGHNA and CDR2 YSLEER. Trimming cost V 4 bases and J 11 bases; bases outside gene matches: 8. CDR3 loop: CASSRNRGREAFF. CDR3 in DNA: TGCGCCAGCAGCCGGAACAGGGGGCGCGAGGCTTTCTTT.

This clonotype was counted only a few times. The J gene is TRBJ2-1, the V gene TRBV24-1; 7 nucleotides align to TRBD1. J was trimmed by 7 bases and V by 5 bases; bases with no gene match: 4. Germline loops: CDR1 KGHDR, CDR2 SFDVKD. The CDR3 runs to 13 residues. CDR3 region: CATSGDRDNEQFF. The DNA for the CDR3 is TGTGCCACCAGTGGAGACAGGGATAATGAGCAGTTCTTC.

This clonotype has a count of ten or more. This rearrangement joins TRBV3-1 to TRBJ1-2; D unclear. This CDR3 region has 12 residues. V lost 2 bases, J lost 6 bases, and 7 bases lay in between. Germline CDR1 is LGHDT and CDR2 is YNNKEL (reference sequence). The CDR3 sequence is CASSQYRNGYTF. Here the CDR3 DNA reads TGTGCCAGCAGCCAATACCGGAATGGCTACACCTTC.

This clonotype was seen more than once but under ten times. The chain recombines TRBV3-1 with TRBJ2-2; tentatively, D is TRBD2 (5 bases). V lost 1 base and J lost 2, with 8 bases in between. Germline V gene lookup returns CDR1 LGHDT and CDR2 YNNKEL (reference sequence). This CDR3 region has 15 residues. The CDR3 DNA reads TGTGCCAGCAGCCAAGGACCGGGAAACACCGGGGAGCTGTTTTTT. This sequence encodes CASSQGPGNTGELFF.

This clonotype has more than one count but fewer than ten. This sequence joins TRBV5-1 and TRBJ2-5; 9 bases fit TRBD2. Losses at the gene ends were 4 bases for V and 0 bases for J; bases not matched to a gene: 10. The CDR3 totals 17 residues. CDR1 is SGHRS and CDR2 is YFSETQ in the germline V gene. CDR3 DNA sequence: TGCGCCAGCAGCCCCCGAAGAGAGCGGGGGGACCAAGAGACCCAGTACTTC. Amino acids: CASSPRRERGDQETQYF.

The sample holds a few counts of this clonotype. This rearrangement joins TRBV21-1 to TRBJ1-2; the DNA was not compared with TRBD1, the D call given in the table. TRBV21-1 is annotated as a pseudogene. The CDR3 spans 20 residues. The CDR3 region is CASSKSPNGSPESMTGGYTF. CDR3 in DNA: TGTGCCAGCAGCAAATCACCAAACGGGTCGCCGGAAAGTATGACTGGGGGCTACACCTTC.

V usage is TRBV4-2 and J usage is TRBJ1-2; 7 nucleotides match TRBD1. With 5 bases clipped from V and 0 bases from J, the junction kept 6 bases outside the gene matches. The germline CDR1 and CDR2 sequences are LGHNA and YNFKEQ. The CDR3 extends over 15 amino acids. CDR3 DNA sequence: TGTGCCAGCAGCACCTGGGACAGTGCTAACTATGGCTACACCTTC. Encoded protein: CASSTWDSANYGYTF.

The chain couples TRBV6-2 or TRBV6-3 to TRBJ1-1; the D is unclear. The germline gives CDR1 MNHEY, CDR2 SVGEGT. The CDR3 is made up of 13 amino acids. V was clipped by 2 bases and J by 3 bases, with 7 bases between them. The CDR3 region is CASSYPEDTEAFF. The CDR3 coding sequence is TGTGCCAGCAGTTACCCCGAGGACACTGAAGCTTTCTTT.

The rearrangement uses TRBV10-3 and TRBJ2-3; D not resolved. The germline V gene encodes CDR1 ENHRY and CDR2 SYGVKD. The CDR3 is 13 amino acids. The V gene lost 3 bases and the J gene lost 2 bases, with 6 bases spanning the gap. In nucleotides, the CDR3 is TGTGCCATCAGTGATCTCTTCACAGATACGCAGTATTTT. Residues: CAISDLFTDTQYF.

CDR3 bases: TGTGCCAGCAGTTTCGGCAGGGGGGAGACCCAGTACTTC. This gives the protein CASSFGRGETQYF. The gene calls are TRBV12-3 or TRBV12-4 and TRBJ2-5, with 7 bases identical to TRBD1. V trimming: 3 bases; J trimming: 5 bases; junction bases outside the gene matches: 3. CDR3 length: 13 amino acids.

This clonotype was detected ten times or more. The chain combines TRBV12-3 or TRBV12-4 with TRBJ2-7; 9 bases map to TRBD1. CDR3 length: 16 residues. The J segment lost 5 bases and the V segment lost 1 base, leaving 9 bases of the junction unmatched. CDR3 DNA sequence: TGTGCCAGCAGTTTAGATGGTACAGGGGGCAACGACGAGCAGTACGTC. Protein: CASSLDGTGGNDEQYV.

The chain recombines TRBV5-1 with TRBJ1-1; possible D gene TRBD1, 6 bases. V dropped 0 bases and J dropped 1 base, with 13 bases sitting between them. The length of the CDR3 is 16 residues. CDR1 is SGHRS and CDR2 is YFSETQ in the germline V gene. The CDR3 coding sequence is TGCGCCAGCAGCTTGGGGTGGGACACAACGAACACTGAAGCTTTCTTT. It translates to CASSLGWDTTNTEAFF. Supplemented by reference TRBV5-1 and TRBJ1-1, the full variable domain reads KAGVTQTPRYLIKTRGQQVTLSCSPISGHRSVSWYQQTPGQGLQFLFEYFSETQRNKGNFPGRFSGRQFSNSRSEMNVSTLELGDSALYLCASSLGWDTTNTEAFFGQGTRLTVV.

This rearrangement joins TRBV7-9 to TRBJ1-3; D uncertain. V was clipped by 2 bases and J by 0 bases, with 11 bases between them. This CDR3 is 16 amino acids long. Looked up from germline, CDR1 is SEHNR and CDR2 is FQNEAQ (reference sequence). The CDR3 nucleotides are TGTGCCAGCAGCTTATTAGCCGCCAGCTCTGGAAACACCATATATTTT. It encodes CASSLLAASSGNTIYF. Drawing the rest from reference TRBV7-9 and TRBJ1-3, the complete variable domain is DTGVSQNPRHKITKRGQNVTFRCDPISEHNRLYWYRQTLGQGPEFLTYFQNEAQLEKSRLLSDRFSAERPKGSFSTLEIQRTEQGDSAMYLCASSLLAASSGNTIYFGEGSWLTVV.

This clonotype was seen a handful of times. In DNA form, the CDR3 reads TGTGCCAGCAGTCCCCCCGGGGGCTACACAGATACGCAGTATTTT. The encoded protein is CASSPPGGYTDTQYF. The chain uses TRBV12-3 or TRBV12-4 and TRBJ2-3; TRBD1 or TRBD2 may be the D gene (6 bases each). The CDR3 is 15 residues long. V shed 5 bases and J shed 2 bases, with 14 bases lying between them.

The chain joins TRBV10-3 to TRBJ1-2; no firm D call. The germline CDR1 and CDR2 sequences are ENHRY and SYGVKD. V was pared by 0 bases and J by 4 bases, with 9 bases between. There are 14 residues in the CDR3. The CDR3 bases are TGTGCCATCAGTGAGTCTACCCAGATCTATGGCTACACCTTC. Protein sequence: CAISESTQIYGYTF.

Worth noting for this clonotype: The germline gene is not matched at one end of the junction; a read error may be the cause. V and J are TRBV30 and TRBJ2-6; D remains ambiguous. The CDR3 is made up of 13 amino acids. Germline-derived CDR1 and CDR2 are GTSNPN and SVGIG (reference sequence). Here the CDR3 reads CAWSVRGVNVLTF. The DNA for the CDR3 is TGTGCCTGGAGTGTACGTGGGGTCAACGTCCTGACTTTC.

CDR3 DNA sequence: TGTGCCAGCAGCTCAAATCCGGGGGGACAAGAGACCCAGTACTTC. It encodes CASSSNPGGQETQYF. The chain recombines TRBV7-2 with TRBJ2-5, with 7 nucleotides matching TRBD2. V shed 4 bases, J shed 2 bases, and the junction held 7 bases outside the gene matches. The CDR3 runs 15 residues. Germline assignment: CDR1 SGHTA and CDR2 FQGNSA.

The CDR3 sequence: CSVRAMAGGNEQFF. DNA for the CDR3: TGCAGCGTTAGGGCTATGGCAGGCGGCAATGAGCAGTTCTTC. This chain joins TRBV29-1 and TRBJ2-1; D call uncertain. CDR1 and CDR2 from the germline V gene are SQVTM and ANQGSEA. The CDR3 covers 14 residues. Trimming removed 5 bases at V and 6 bases at J, with 17 bases between.

The rearrangement joins TRBV7-8 to TRBJ2-5; tentatively, D is TRBD2 (6 bases). V lost 4 bases to trimming and J lost 5 bases, with 11 bases between them. Germline CDR1 reads SGHVS; CDR2 reads FQNEAQ. The CDR3 consists of 13 residues. This CDR3 is CASSSGGIETQYF. CDR3 coding DNA: TGTGCCAGCAGCTCCGGGGGTATCGAGACCCAGTACTTC.

This clonotype has a count of ten or more. The V and J genes are TRBV7-3 and TRBJ1-1, with D hard to call. V lost 5 bases to trimming and J lost 2 bases, with 9 bases between them. Per germline, CDR1 SGHTA and CDR2 FQGTGA. This CDR3 comprises 13 residues. The CDR3 nucleotides are TGTGCCAGCAGCCCCGGTGGTAACACTGAAGCTTTCTTT. Residues: CASSPGGNTEAFF.

The chain joins TRBV18 to TRBJ1-1; a possible D gene is TRBD1 (5 bases). Looked up from germline, CDR1 is KGHSH and CDR2 is LQKENI. Trimming pared 3 bases from V and 4 bases from J, leaving 9 bases between. This CDR3 has 13 amino acids. As DNA, the CDR3 is TGTGCCAGCTCACCGACAGAGCCCACTGAAGCTTTCTTT. Its protein product is CASSPTEPTEAFF.

The chain combines TRBV7-3 with TRBJ2-1; D possibly corresponds to TRBD2 (6 bases). Trimming cost V 5 bases and J 1 base, with 9 bases left between them. The CDR3 runs 14 residues. CDR1 and CDR2 (germline): SGHTA, FQGTGA. This CDR3 reads CASSRRGSYNEQFF. The DNA for the CDR3 is TGTGCCAGCAGCCGTCGGGGGTCCTACAATGAGCAGTTCTTC.

V gene TRBV5-1 combines with J gene TRBJ2-7, with TRBD1 as a possible D gene (6 bases). V was clipped by 4 bases and J by 9 bases, with 17 bases between them. This CDR3 is built from 13 residues. Germline V gives CDR1 SGHRS, CDR2 YFSETQ. CDR3 amino acids: CASSPDSEIGQYF. For the CDR3, the DNA is TGCGCCAGCAGCCCGGACAGCGAAATCGGGCAGTACTTC.